This T cell receptor (beta chain) was recovered during a study of shared clonotypes between healthy human individuals. Notes on the study in general: The sole specimen, blood, was sampled, and tissue repertoires likely differ.

CDR3 length: 15 amino acids. The germline CDR1 and CDR2 sequences are SGHAT and FQNNGV. With 5 bases removed from V and 2 bases from J, the gap between germline ends came to 13 bases. The table came from immunoSEQ multiplex PCR; TCRdb's copy has only in-frame clones and leaves some out. The table lists roughly 1,100,000 clones, approximately 70% of them singletons. Worth noting for this clone: Antigen: not known.

The split of CD4+ cells yielded CD45RA+ naive and CD45RA-negative memory subsets. This clonotype was sampled from a man aged 18 to 29 in good health. The sequenced sample was memory CD4+ T cells sorted from blood. The subset: CD45RA-negative fraction. The chain has TRBV11-2 and TRBJ2-1; the D call may be TRBD1 or TRBD2 (6 bases each). CDR3 sequence: CASSGRGATYNEQFF. CDR3 DNA sequence: TGTGCCAGCAGCGGTAGGGGGGCCACCTACAATGAGCAGTTCTTC.